One sample yielded the 28 T cell receptor beta chains listed below, sequenced in a study of lung T cells in sarcoidosis with Löfgren's syndrome. MiXCR, applied by TCRdb to the reads, yields one record per CDR3 protein. The sample holds approximately 3,200 distinct CDR3 sequences, 15% to 20% seen once. The source material was CD4+ T cells from bronchoalveolar lavage. The receptors come from a human donor with sarcoidosis (Löfgren's syndrome or another form), or a control subject (not recorded which).

This clonotype was picked up a small number of times. A much larger clone lies a single base off, so this may be a read error. This chain joins TRBV12-3 or TRBV12-4 and TRBJ2-2, with D possibly matching TRBD2 (6 bases). The CDR3 runs 15 residues. The CDR3 coding sequence is TGTGCCAGCAGTTTCGGGGAGGCGGGTACCGAGGAGCTGTTTTTT. This gives the protein CASSFGEAGTEELFF.

This clonotype is classed as medium-sized. The rearrangement links TRBV2 to TRBJ1-2; weak D call: TRBD1 (6 bases). Germline V lookup: CDR1 SNHLY, CDR2 FYNNEI. Between the trimmed V and J ends, which lost 10 bases and 1 base, there was a span of 16 bases. This CDR3 is built from 14 residues. The CDR3 bases are TGTGCCATCTTTAGAGGGGGGATTAACTATGGCTACACCTTC. It translates to CAIFRGGINYGYTF.

On this clonotype: With a much larger clone just one base away, this may be a read error. This chain joins TRBV24-1 and TRBJ2-2; 10 bases align to TRBD2. The CDR3 extends over 15 amino acids. V was clipped by 11 bases and J by 0 bases; unmatched bases: 5. The germline V gene encodes CDR1 KGHDR and CDR2 SFDVKD. The CDR3, as DNA: TGTGCCATCCATAGCGGGAGGTCGAACACCGGGGAGCTGTTTTTT. Residues: CAIHSGRSNTGELFF.

Sample share makes this clonotype medium-sized. V gene TRBV30 combines with J gene TRBJ2-1, with a weak D call TRBD1 (6 bases). From germline, CDR1 is GTSNPN and CDR2 SVGIG (reference sequence). V gave up 6 bases and J gave up 0 bases, with 9 bases separating them. The CDR3 is 13 residues long. In nucleotides, the CDR3 is TGTGCCTGTGACAGGAGCTCCTACAATGAGCAGTTCTTC. It encodes CACDRSSYNEQFF.

By sample share, this clonotype is medium-sized (0.01 to 0.1%). The J gene is TRBJ2-3, the V gene TRBV7-9; D unclear. Trimming left V 2 bases short and J 4 bases short, with 13 bases between. This CDR3 has 15 residues. Germline assignment: CDR1 SEHNR and CDR2 FQNEAQ (reference sequence). For the CDR3, the DNA is TGTGCCAGCAGCTTAACGGGTGAAAGAGCAGATACGCAGTATTTT. It specifies CASSLTGERADTQYF.

By its share, this clonotype is medium-sized (0.01 to 0.1%). The rearrangement joins TRBV7-2 to TRBJ1-5; D unclear. Germline V gene sequence: CDR1 SGHTA, CDR2 FQGNSA. Trimming cost V 1 base and J 7 bases, with 8 bases left between them. The CDR3 is 13 amino acids. The CDR3 nucleotides read TGTGCCAGCAGCTTAGGTTGGGGACAGCCCCAGCATTTT. This gives the protein CASSLGWGQPQHF.

This clonotype turned up a few times. V gene TRBV5-1 combines with J gene TRBJ2-7, with no clear D. V was pared by 2 bases and J by 0 bases, with 9 bases between. The germline V gene has CDR1 SGHRS and CDR2 YFSETQ. CDR3 length: 14 residues. The CDR3 loop reads CASSFVSNSYEQYF. As DNA, the CDR3 is TGCGCCAGCAGCTTTGTATCCAACTCCTACGAGCAGTACTTC.

This clonotype is labeled medium-sized. The chain combines TRBV2 with TRBJ1-2; D may be TRBD1 (6 bases). Trimming removed 6 bases from V and 4 bases from J, with 21 bases in between. Germline lookup yields CDR1 SNHLY and CDR2 FYNNEI. The CDR3 is made up of 16 amino acids. This CDR3 reads CASRANRATNLYGYTF. The CDR3 DNA is TGTGCCAGCAGGGCCAACAGGGCGACGAACCTCTATGGCTACACCTTC.

The genes are TRBV6-2 or TRBV6-3 and TRBJ1-1; D gene unclear. Germline V CDR1 and CDR2: MNHEY, SVGEGT. Trimming cost V 10 bases and J 10 bases, with 19 bases left between them. This CDR3 spans 12 amino acids. The CDR3 reads CAIYDGNTIAFF. The CDR3, as DNA: TGTGCCATATACGATGGCAACACTATAGCTTTCTTT.

This chain connects TRBV5-5 to TRBJ2-5; TRBD2 aligns across 10 bases. The CDR3 runs to 19 residues. CDR1 is SGHKS, CDR2 YYEKEE, per germline (reference sequence). J was trimmed by 4 bases and V by 4 bases; bases with no gene match: 19. Here the CDR3 DNA reads TGTGCCAGCAGCCGGAGAGTTGAGAGCGGGAGGGCCGCTGGAGAGACCCAGTACTTC. This gives the protein CASSRRVESGRAAGETQYF.

By share, this clonotype ranks as medium-sized. The rearrangement uses TRBV11-2 and TRBJ2-7; D tentatively fits TRBD1 or TRBD2 (7 bases each). V was shortened by 3 bases and J by 6 bases, with 12 bases between the two germline ends. This CDR3 has 13 residues. Germline CDR1 reads SGHAT; CDR2 reads FQNNGV. CDR3 amino acids: CASSFIRGGEQYV. CDR3 coding DNA: TGTGCCAGCAGCTTTATCAGGGGGGGCGAGCAGTACGTC.

To note about this clonotype: A much more abundant neighbour one base away suggests this may be a read error. The V and J genes are TRBV9 and TRBJ2-1; D call uncertain. There are 13 residues in the CDR3. Germline V gene lookup returns CDR1 SGDLS and CDR2 YYNGEE. V was clipped by 0 bases and J by 6 bases, with 7 bases between them. The CDR3 region is CASSVGIVNEQFF. CDR3 DNA: TGTGCCAGCAGCGTAGGGATTGTCAATGAGCAGTTCTTC.

By sample fraction, this clonotype is large. The gene calls are TRBV30 and TRBJ1-3; possible D gene TRBD1, 5 bases. Trimming removed 3 bases from V and 7 bases from J, with 16 bases in between. CDR1 GTSNPN and CDR2 SVGIG come from the germline V gene (reference sequence). CDR3 length: 14 residues. The CDR3 region is CAWSFQGMGNTIYF. Written as DNA, the CDR3 is TGTGCCTGGAGCTTCCAGGGTATGGGCAACACCATATATTTT.

In this sample, this clonotype turned up many times. The rearrangement joins TRBV3-1 to TRBJ1-1; D not certain. The CDR3 contains 14 residues. The germline V and J ends were trimmed by 4 bases and 0 bases, with 9 bases remaining between them. CDR1 LGHDT and CDR2 YNNKEL come from the germline V gene (reference sequence). CDR3: CASSPFGVNTEAFF. The CDR3 nucleotides are TGTGCCAGCAGCCCCTTTGGGGTGAACACTGAAGCTTTCTTT.

This clonotype was seen a handful of times. The rearrangement links TRBV2 to TRBJ2-3; D is unclear. The CDR3 runs to 13 residues. The germline V and J ends were trimmed by 4 bases and 0 bases, with 5 bases remaining between them. Germline CDR1 reads SNHLY; CDR2 reads FYNNEI. In nucleotides, the CDR3 is TGTGCCAGCAGTGCGACTAGCACAGATACGCAGTATTTT. This codes for CASSATSTDTQYF.

This clonotype is medium-sized. The chain combines TRBV12-3 or TRBV12-4 with TRBJ2-3; D possibly corresponds to TRBD1 (6 bases). V shed 6 bases and J shed 2 bases, with 12 bases lying between them. The CDR3 covers 14 residues. The DNA for the CDR3 is TGTGCCAGCAGGGTCGACAGGAACACAGATACGCAGTATTTT. It translates to CASRVDRNTDTQYF.

This clonotype has a count of ten or more. This chain links TRBV30 with TRBJ1-1, with D maybe TRBD1 (5 bases). CDR1 and CDR2 from the germline V gene are GTSNPN and SVGIG (reference sequence). This CDR3 is 13 amino acids long. V dropped 1 base and J dropped 4 bases, with 10 bases sitting between them. CDR3 DNA sequence: TGTGCCTGGAGTGCCCAGGGTGGCACTGAAGCTTTCTTT. Translating gives CAWSAQGGTEAFF.

By share of the sample, this clonotype is medium-sized. The chain employs TRBV27 and TRBJ2-7; perhaps TRBD1 as D (7 bases). The V gene lost 4 bases and the J gene lost 0 bases, with 16 bases spanning the gap. The CDR3 contains 16 residues. Germline assignment: CDR1 MNHEY and CDR2 SMNVEV (reference sequence). CDR3 nucleotides: TGTGCCAGCAGTTGGGGCAGGGGGAGGAGCTCCTACGAGCAGTACTTC. Encoded protein: CASSWGRGRSSYEQYF.

Comments on this clonotype: Since the CDR3 does not end with the conserved phenylalanine or tryptophan, this likely comes from a read error. The V gene is TRBV19, the J gene TRBJ2-1; the match to TRBD2 covers 9 bases. The CDR3 sequence is 18 residues long. Per the germline V gene, CDR1 is LNHDA and CDR2 is SQIVND (reference sequence). The CDR3 region is CAGSIDLIRTSVTNEQFL. CDR3 nucleotides: TGTGCCGGTAGTATAGATCTTATTAGGACTAGCGTGACCAATGAGCAGTTCCTC.

By share, this clonotype ranks as medium-sized. The J gene is TRBJ1-5, the V gene TRBV7-2; 11 nucleotides line up with TRBD1. The CDR3 runs 17 residues. The J segment lost 4 bases and the V segment lost 2 bases, leaving 7 bases of the junction unmatched. CDR1 is SGHTA and CDR2 is FQGNSA in the germline V gene. CDR3 DNA sequence: TGTGCCAGCAGCTTAAGGGGGACAGGGGGGGTGAATCAGCCCCAGCATTTT. Encoded protein: CASSLRGTGGVNQPQHF.

By frequency in the sample, this clonotype is medium-sized. The V call is TRBV19, the J call TRBJ2-5; TRBD1 matches 11 bases. The ends lost 5 bases at V and 5 bases at J; junction bases unmatched: 4. Germline V gives CDR1 LNHDA, CDR2 SQIVND (reference sequence). There are 14 residues in the CDR3. The CDR3 bases are TGTGCCAGTAGTCGGGACAGGGGGTGGGAGACCCAGTACTTC. Translating it yields CASSRDRGWETQYF. Based on the CDR3 plus reference TRBV19 and TRBJ2-5, the full variable domain is DGGITQSPKYLFRKEGQNVTLSCEQNLNHDAMYWYRQDPGQGLRLIYYSQIVNDFQKGDIAEGYSVSREKKESFPLTVTSAQKNPTAFYLCASSRDRGWETQYFGPGTRLLVL.

This clonotype rates as medium-sized. V gene TRBV7-3 combines with J gene TRBJ1-1; the D is unclear. V lost 4 bases, J lost 2 bases, and 8 bases lay in between. Germline values: CDR1 SGHTA, CDR2 FQGTGA. The CDR3 extends over 13 amino acids. CDR3 in DNA: TGTGCCAGCAGCTCACAAGTAAACACTGAAGCTTTCTTT. Translating it yields CASSSQVNTEAFF.

For this clonotype: The junction departs from the called germline gene at one end, perhaps through a read error. The chain recombines TRBV7-3 with TRBJ2-1, with no clear D. The CDR3 totals 13 residues. Germline V gene sequence: CDR1 SGHTA, CDR2 FQGTGA. CDR3 sequence: CASSVAWSDEQFF. The CDR3 coding sequence is TGTGCCAGCAGCGTGGCCTGGAGCGATGAGCAGTTTTTC.

This clonotype rates as medium-sized (0.01 to 0.1%). This chain uses TRBV2 with TRBJ1-1; D gene ambiguous. Between the trimmed V and J ends, which lost 5 bases and 5 bases, there was a span of 9 bases. CDR1 is SNHLY and CDR2 is FYNNEI in the germline V gene. The length of the CDR3 is 12 residues. The CDR3: CASSMEDTEAFF. Here the CDR3 DNA reads TGTGCCAGCAGTATGGAGGATACTGAAGCTTTCTTT.

This clonotype is judged medium-sized. This rearrangement joins TRBV7-2 to TRBJ1-1; the match to TRBD1 covers 7 bases. CDR3 length equals 15 residues. Unmatched junction bases numbered 10, after V lost 5 bases and J lost 4 bases. Germline loops: CDR1 SGHTA, CDR2 FQGNSA. The CDR3: CASSPMTGRVTEAFF. CDR3 nucleotides: TGTGCCAGCAGCCCGATGACAGGGCGGGTCACTGAAGCTTTCTTT.

The table lists this clonotype with many counts. This rearrangement joins TRBV5-4 to TRBJ1-2; D is possibly TRBD1 (6 bases). The ends were cut back, 0 bases at V and 8 bases at J, with 8 bases in the middle. Germline loops: CDR1 SGHNT, CDR2 YYREEE (reference sequence). This CDR3 spans 12 amino acids. CDR3 in DNA: TGTGCCAGCAGCTTGGTAGGGGGAGGCTACACCTTC. This codes for CASSLVGGGYTF.

The J gene is TRBJ1-1, the V gene TRBV9; weak D call: TRBD1 (5 bases). The germline V gene encodes CDR1 SGDLS and CDR2 YYNGEE. V lost 3 bases to trimming and J lost 5 bases, with 14 bases between them. This CDR3 has 14 amino acids. The CDR3 protein is CASSGWGGGTEAFF. The CDR3 bases are TGTGCCAGCAGCGGATGGGGTGGGGGTACTGAAGCTTTCTTT. Complete variable domain (other parts from reference TRBV9 and TRBJ1-1): DSGVTQTPKHLITATGQRVTLRCSPRSGDLSVYWYQQSLDQGLQFLIQYYNGEERAKGNILERFSAQQFPDLHSELNLSSLELGDSALYFCASSGWGGGTEAFFGQGTRLTVV.

This clonotype was seen ten or more times. V gene TRBV20-1 combines with J gene TRBJ1-4; 10 bases align to TRBD1. The CDR3 sequence is 14 residues long. Germline V CDR1 and CDR2: DFQATT, SNEGSKA (reference sequence). The V gene end was trimmed by 3 bases and the J gene end by 7 bases; junction bases not matched to a gene: 5. DNA of the CDR3: TGCAGTGCTAGGGCAGACAGGGGGCCTGAAAAACTGTTTTTT. Translation: CSARADRGPEKLFF.